This T cell receptor beta chain originates from a study of cytomegalovirus exposure and HLA in healthy donors. As to this clone: Its antigen remains unidentified.

Findings and caveats of the study: A later analysis linked a missense DCLRE1C variant to TCR beta V- and J-gene trimming. There were reportedly fewer N-insertions in an Asian-associated ancestry cluster than the roughly 670-donor mean, in a later analysis.

The PCR employed 60 Vbeta primers together with 13 Jbeta primers. Clones were read by immunoSEQ multiplex PCR, and TCRdb kept only the in-frame ones, dropping some. Here the sample spans about 140,000 clones, 68% being singletons. This CDR3 comprises 14 residues. Germline CDR1 is MNHNY and CDR2 is SVGAGI (reference sequence). V shed 8 bases and J 5 bases; nucleotides not matched to a gene: 7. The chain has TRBV6-6 and TRBJ2-1; TRBD2 matches at 9 bases. This clonotype originated in a young man in good health and CMV-seropositive. Material: PBMCs. CDR3 in amino acids: CASGATSGDNEQFF. CDR3 DNA: TGTGCCAGCGGGGCGACTAGCGGTGACAATGAGCAGTTCTTC.